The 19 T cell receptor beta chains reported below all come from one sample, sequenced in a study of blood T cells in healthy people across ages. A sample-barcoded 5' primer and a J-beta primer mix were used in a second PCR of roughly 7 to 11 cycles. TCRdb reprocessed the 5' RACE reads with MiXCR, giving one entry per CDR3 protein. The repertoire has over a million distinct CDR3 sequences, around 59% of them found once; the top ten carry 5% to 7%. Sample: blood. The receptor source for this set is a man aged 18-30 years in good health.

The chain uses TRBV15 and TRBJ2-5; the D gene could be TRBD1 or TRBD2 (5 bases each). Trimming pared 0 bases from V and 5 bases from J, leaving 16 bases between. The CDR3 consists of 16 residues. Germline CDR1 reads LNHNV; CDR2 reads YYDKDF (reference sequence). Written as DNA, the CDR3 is TGTGCCACCAGCAGAGATCTGGGACGGCTCTTGGAGACCCAGTACTTC. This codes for CATSRDLGRLLETQYF.

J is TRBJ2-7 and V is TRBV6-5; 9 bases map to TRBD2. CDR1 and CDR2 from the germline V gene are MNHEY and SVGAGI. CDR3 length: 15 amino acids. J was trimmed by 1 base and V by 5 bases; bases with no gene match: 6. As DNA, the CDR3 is TGTGCCAGCAGTGCGAGCGGGGGGCTGTCCTACGAGCAGTACTTC. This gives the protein CASSASGGLSYEQYF.

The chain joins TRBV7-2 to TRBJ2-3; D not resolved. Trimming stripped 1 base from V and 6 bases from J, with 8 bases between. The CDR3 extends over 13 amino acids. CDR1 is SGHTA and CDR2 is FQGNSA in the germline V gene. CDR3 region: CASSLVVKDTQYF. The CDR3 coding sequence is TGTGCCAGCAGCTTAGTTGTCAAGGATACGCAGTATTTT.

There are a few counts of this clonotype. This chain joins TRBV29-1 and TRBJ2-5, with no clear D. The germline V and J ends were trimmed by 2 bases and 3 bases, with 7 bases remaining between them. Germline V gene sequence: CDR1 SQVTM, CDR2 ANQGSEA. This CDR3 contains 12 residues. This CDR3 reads CSVERLKETQYF. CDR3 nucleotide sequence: TGCAGCGTTGAAAGGCTTAAAGAGACCCAGTACTTC.

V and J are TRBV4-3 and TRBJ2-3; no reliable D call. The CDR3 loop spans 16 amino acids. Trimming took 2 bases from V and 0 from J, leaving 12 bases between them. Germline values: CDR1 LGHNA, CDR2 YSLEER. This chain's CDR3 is CASSQLVMGSTDTQYF. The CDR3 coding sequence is TGCGCCAGCAGCCAATTGGTTATGGGCAGCACAGATACGCAGTATTTT.

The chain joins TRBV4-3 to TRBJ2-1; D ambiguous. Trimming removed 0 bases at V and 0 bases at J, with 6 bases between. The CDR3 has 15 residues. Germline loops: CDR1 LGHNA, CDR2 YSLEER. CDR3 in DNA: TGCGCCAGCAGCCAAGACAGTTTCTCCTACAATGAGCAGTTCTTC. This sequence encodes CASSQDSFSYNEQFF.

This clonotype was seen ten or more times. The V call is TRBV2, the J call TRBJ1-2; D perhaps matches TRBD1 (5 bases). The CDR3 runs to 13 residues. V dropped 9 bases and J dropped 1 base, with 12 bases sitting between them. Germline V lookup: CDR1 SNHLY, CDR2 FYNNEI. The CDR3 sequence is CARRDRDNYGYTF. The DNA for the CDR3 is TGTGCCAGAAGGGACCGCGATAACTATGGCTACACCTTC.

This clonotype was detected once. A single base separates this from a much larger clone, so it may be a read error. This CDR3 is CASSDPHEQYF. The DNA of the CDR3 is TGTGCCAGCAGTGACCCCCACGAGCAGTACTTC. The rearrangement uses TRBV25-1 and TRBJ2-7; no clear D. Deletions cut 3 bases from V and 5 bases from J, with 5 bases between. Per the germline V gene, CDR1 is MGHDK and CDR2 is SYGVNS. This CDR3 comprises 11 residues.

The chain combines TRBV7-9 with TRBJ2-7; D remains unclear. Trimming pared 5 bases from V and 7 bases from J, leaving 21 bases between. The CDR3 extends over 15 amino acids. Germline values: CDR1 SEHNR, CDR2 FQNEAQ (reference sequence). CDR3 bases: TGTGCCAGCAGCAAAGATGGCGGCGGCCTTAAGGAGCAGTACTTC. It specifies CASSKDGGGLKEQYF.

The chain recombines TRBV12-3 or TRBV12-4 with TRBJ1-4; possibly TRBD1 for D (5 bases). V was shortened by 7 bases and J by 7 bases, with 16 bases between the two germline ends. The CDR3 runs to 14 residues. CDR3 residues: CASTLGRKGEKLFF. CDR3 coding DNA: TGTGCCAGCACCCTGGGACGTAAAGGTGAAAAACTGTTTTTT.

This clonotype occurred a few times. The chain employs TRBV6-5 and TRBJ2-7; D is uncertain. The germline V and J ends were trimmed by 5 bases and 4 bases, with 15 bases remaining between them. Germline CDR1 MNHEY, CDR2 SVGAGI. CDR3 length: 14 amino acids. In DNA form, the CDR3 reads TGTGCCAGCAGTGACCTTGTTAGTAGGTACGAGCAGTACTTC. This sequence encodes CASSDLVSRYEQYF.

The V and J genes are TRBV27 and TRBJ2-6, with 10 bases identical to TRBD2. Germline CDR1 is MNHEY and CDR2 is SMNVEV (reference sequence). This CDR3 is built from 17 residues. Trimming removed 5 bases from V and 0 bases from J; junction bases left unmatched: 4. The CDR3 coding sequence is TGTGCCAGCAGTGAACTAGCGGGGCGCTCTGGGGCCAACGTCCTGACTTTC. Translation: CASSELAGRSGANVLTF. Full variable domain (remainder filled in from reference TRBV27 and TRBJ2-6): EAQVTQNPRYLITVTGKKLTVTCSQNMNHEYMSWYRQDPGLGLRQIYYSMNVEVTDKGDVPEGYKVSRKEKRNFPLILESPSPNQTSLYFCASSELAGRSGANVLTFGAGSRLTVL.

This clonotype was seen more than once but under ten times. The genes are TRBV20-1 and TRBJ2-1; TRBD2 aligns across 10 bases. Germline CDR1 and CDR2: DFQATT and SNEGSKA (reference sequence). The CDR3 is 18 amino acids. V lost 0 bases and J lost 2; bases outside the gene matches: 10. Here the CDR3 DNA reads TGCAGTGCTAGAGATATAACCGAGCGGGGGGGACCCTACAATGAGCAGTTCTTC. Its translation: CSARDITERGGPYNEQFF.

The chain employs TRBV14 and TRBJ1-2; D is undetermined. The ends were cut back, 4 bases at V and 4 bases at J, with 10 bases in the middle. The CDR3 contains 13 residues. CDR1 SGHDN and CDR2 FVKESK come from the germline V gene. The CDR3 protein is CASSRENLYGYTF. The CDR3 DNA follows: TGTGCCAGCAGCCGGGAAAATCTCTATGGCTACACCTTC. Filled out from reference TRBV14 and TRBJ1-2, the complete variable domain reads EAGVTQFPSHSVIEKGQTVTLRCDPISGHDNLYWYRRVMGKEIKFLLHFVKESKQDESGMPNNRFLAERTGGTYSTLKVQPAELEDSGVYFCASSRENLYGYTFGSGTRLTVV.

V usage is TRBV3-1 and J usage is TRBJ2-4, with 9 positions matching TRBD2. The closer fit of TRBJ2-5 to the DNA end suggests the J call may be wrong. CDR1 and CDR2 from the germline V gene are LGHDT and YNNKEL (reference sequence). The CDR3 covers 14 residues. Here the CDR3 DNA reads TGTGCCAGCAGCCAGGCTAGCGGGGTTGAGACCCAGTACTTC. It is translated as CASSQASGVETQYF.

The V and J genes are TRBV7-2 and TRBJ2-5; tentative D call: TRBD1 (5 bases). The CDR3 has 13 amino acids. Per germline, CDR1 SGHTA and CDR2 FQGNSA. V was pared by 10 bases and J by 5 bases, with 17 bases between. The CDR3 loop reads CATRTPPRETQYF. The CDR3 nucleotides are TGTGCCACCAGGACACCGCCTCGGGAGACCCAGTACTTC.

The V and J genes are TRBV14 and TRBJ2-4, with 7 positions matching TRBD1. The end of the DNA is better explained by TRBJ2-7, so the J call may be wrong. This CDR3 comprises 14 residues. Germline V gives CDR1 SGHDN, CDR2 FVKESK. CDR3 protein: CASSRSPTGHEQYF. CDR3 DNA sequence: TGTGCCAGCAGCCGTAGCCCGACAGGGCACGAGCAGTACTTC.

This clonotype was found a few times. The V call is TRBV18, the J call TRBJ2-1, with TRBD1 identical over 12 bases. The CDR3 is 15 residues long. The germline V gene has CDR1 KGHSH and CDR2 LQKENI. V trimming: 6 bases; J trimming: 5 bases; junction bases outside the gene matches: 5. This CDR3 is CASSPRDRGHNEQFF. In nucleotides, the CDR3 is TGTGCCAGCTCCCCCCGGGACAGGGGGCACAATGAGCAGTTCTTC.

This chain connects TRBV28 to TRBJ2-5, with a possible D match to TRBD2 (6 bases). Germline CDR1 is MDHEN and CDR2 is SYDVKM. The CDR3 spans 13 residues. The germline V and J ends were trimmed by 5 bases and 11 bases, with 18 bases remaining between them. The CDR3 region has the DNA TGTGCCAGCAGTAACCGGGCAACCCGGGAGCAGTACTTC. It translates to CASSNRATREQYF.